What follows are 17 T cell receptor beta chains derived from one specimen sequenced in a study of blood T cell repertoires in COVID-19. Assay: immunoSEQ multiplex PCR; the TCRdb copy retains only in-frame clones and omits some. The table has more than 45,000 clones, more than 80% seen once. Sequenced sample: peripheral blood. These receptor sequences come from a human donor in a cohort sampled during active COVID-19.

In nucleotides, the CDR3 is TGTGCCAGCAGTTCCGACCGGGGGGTTCTTAATTCACCCCTCCACTTT. This sequence encodes CASSSDRGVLNSPLHF. The chain employs TRBV27 and TRBJ1-6; possible D gene TRBD1, 5 bases. The V gene's germline CDR1 is MNHEY and CDR2 SMNVEV (reference sequence). V lost 4 bases to trimming and J lost 6 bases, with 16 bases between them. The CDR3 has 16 amino acids.

The gene calls are TRBV15 and TRBJ1-3; weak D call: TRBD1 (5 bases). Germline V lookup: CDR1 LNHNV, CDR2 YYDKDF (reference sequence). V was pared by 0 bases and J by 5 bases, with 14 bases between. This CDR3 has 16 residues. CDR3 coding DNA: TGTGCCACCAGCAGAGAAAGTTCCTTGGGGCGAAACACCATATATTTT. Its protein product is CATSRESSLGRNTIYF.

This chain joins TRBV18 and TRBJ2-1; 8 nucleotides agree with TRBD2. The length of the CDR3 is 16 residues. V shed 0 bases, J shed 6 bases, and the junction held 7 bases outside the gene matches. Germline CDR1 is KGHSH and CDR2 is LQKENI. CDR3 amino acids: CASSPPGGRIFNEQFF. CDR3 in DNA: TGTGCCAGCTCACCACCGGGCGGGAGGATCTTCAATGAGCAGTTCTTC. Full variable domain (outside the CDR3, taken from reference TRBV18 and TRBJ2-1): NAGVMQNPRHLVRRRGQEARLRCSPMKGHSHVYWYRQLPEEGLKFMVYLQKENIIDESGMPKERFSAEFPKEGPSILRIQQVVRGDSAAYFCASSPPGGRIFNEQFFGPGTRLTVL.

This clone showed up just once. The chain is built from TRBV28 and TRBJ2-2; D is perhaps TRBD1 (6 bases). V lost 5 bases, J lost 3 bases, and 10 bases lay in between. The CDR3 covers 14 residues. CDR1 and CDR2 from the germline V gene are MDHEN and SYDVKM. The chain's CDR3 is CASSTGQYTGELFF. CDR3 bases: TGTGCCAGCAGTACCGGACAGTACACCGGGGAGCTGTTTTTT.

This rearrangement joins TRBV5-1 to TRBJ1-2; 8 bases line up with TRBD1. This CDR3 comprises 14 residues. The V gene's germline CDR1 is SGHRS and CDR2 YFSETQ. With V trimmed by 6 bases and J by 2 bases, 6 bases remained unmatched. Here the CDR3 DNA reads TGCGCCAGCACTTCCCGACAGGGGAACTATGGCTACACCTTC. Translation: CASTSRQGNYGYTF.

The chain couples TRBV3-1 (or the pseudogene TRBV3-2) to TRBJ2-7, with 8 bases that match TRBD2. The CDR3 sequence is 15 residues long. Trimming took 4 bases from V and 2 from J; bases not matched to a gene: 7. Germline V gene sequence: CDR1 LGHDT, CDR2 YNNKEL (reference sequence). CDR3 coding DNA: TGTGCCAGCAGCCTTACTAGCGGAGATACCTACGAGCAGTACTTC. Residues: CASSLTSGDTYEQYF.

The rearrangement uses TRBV13 and TRBJ2-5, with TRBD2 identical over 13 bases. In germline, CDR1 is PRHDT, CDR2 FYEKMQ (reference sequence). Losses at the gene ends were 3 bases for V and 5 bases for J; bases not matched to a gene: 6. The CDR3 totals 16 residues. This CDR3 reads CASSFRTSGRLETQYF. CDR3 nucleotides: TGTGCCAGCAGCTTCCGGACTAGCGGGAGACTGGAGACCCAGTACTTC.

V is TRBV19 and J is TRBJ2-5; maybe TRBD1 (5 bases). Trimming took off 5 bases at V and 4 bases at J, with 11 bases between the two ends. The CDR3 loop spans 13 amino acids. CDR1 LNHDA and CDR2 SQIVND come from the germline V gene (reference sequence). In DNA, the CDR3 is TGTGCCAGTAGTGAGTCCGACAGAGAGACCCAGTACTTC. This codes for CASSESDRETQYF. The whole variable domain, remainder taken from reference TRBV19 and TRBJ2-5, is DGGITQSPKYLFRKEGQNVTLSCEQNLNHDAMYWYRQDPGQGLRLIYYSQIVNDFQKGDIAEGYSVSREKKESFPLTVTSAQKNPTAFYLCASSESDRETQYFGPGTRLLVL.

The rearrangement links TRBV7-2 to TRBJ1-2; tentatively, D is TRBD1 (6 bases). Germline V lookup: CDR1 SGHTA, CDR2 FQGNSA. The CDR3 contains 14 residues. Trimming shortened V by 3 bases and J by 2 bases, and 10 bases separated the two germline ends. The CDR3 reads CASSFDRLNYGYTF. The CDR3 DNA reads as TGTGCCAGCAGCTTCGACAGGCTCAACTATGGCTACACCTTC.

This clone was counted a few times. The chain has TRBV7-6 and TRBJ2-5; D is perhaps TRBD2 (7 bases). V was shortened by 6 bases and J by 1 base, with 15 bases between the two germline ends. The CDR3 extends over 15 amino acids. The V gene's germline CDR1 is SGHVS and CDR2 FNYEAQ. The CDR3 here is CASSGGLAAQETQYF. The CDR3 DNA is TGTGCCAGCAGTGGGGGGCTAGCGGCCCAAGAGACCCAGTACTTC. Complete variable domain (other parts from reference TRBV7-6 and TRBJ2-5): GAGVSQSPRYKVTKRGQDVALRCDPISGHVSLYWYRQALGQGPEFLTYFNYEAQQDKSGLPNDRFSAERPEGSISTLTIQRTEQRDSAMYRCASSGGLAAQETQYFGPGTRLLVL.

This clone was counted a single time. The CDR3 here is CASSLDGTLGSPLHF. In DNA form, the CDR3 reads TGCGCCAGCAGCTTGGACGGGACACTGGGTTCACCCCTCCACTTT. The V call is TRBV5-1, the J call TRBJ1-6; D perhaps matches TRBD1 (6 bases). Trimming pared 0 bases from V and 9 bases from J, leaving 13 bases between. The CDR3 has 15 amino acids. Germline CDR1 reads SGHRS; CDR2 reads YFSETQ.

The gene calls are TRBV30 and TRBJ1-3; D may be TRBD1 (6 bases). Germline values: CDR1 GTSNPN, CDR2 SVGIG (reference sequence). The CDR3 is made up of 14 amino acids. V lost 4 bases, J lost 4 bases, and 14 bases lay in between. CDR3 protein: CAWTSGTTGNTIYF. CDR3 in DNA: TGTGCCTGGACTAGTGGGACAACCGGAAACACCATATATTTT. The complete variable domain, with remaining parts taken from reference TRBV30 and TRBJ1-3, reads SQTIHQWPATLVQPVGSPLSLECTVEGTSNPNLYWYRQAAGRGLQLLFYSVGIGQISSEVPQNLSASRPQDRQFILSSKKLLLSDSGFYLCAWTSGTTGNTIYFGEGSWLTVV.

To note about this clone: One end of the junction does not line up with germline, which may come from a read error. V usage is TRBV5-1 and J usage is TRBJ2-1, with D perhaps TRBD1 (6 bases). The germline V gene encodes CDR1 SGHRS and CDR2 YFSETQ. CDR3 length: 15 residues. This chain's CDR3 is CASRLAGDSYNEQFF. In DNA, the CDR3 is TGCGCCAGCAGATTGGCAGGGGATTCCTACAATGAGCAGTTCTTC.

The chain joins TRBV6-5 to TRBJ2-7; D perhaps matches TRBD2 (6 bases). The CDR3 contains 14 residues. The germline gives CDR1 MNHEY, CDR2 SVGAGI. Trimming removed 1 base from V and 0 bases from J, with 7 bases in between. The CDR3 nucleotides are TGTGCCAGCAGTTACTTCGGGAGCTCCTACGAGCAGTACTTC. It yields the protein CASSYFGSSYEQYF.

This chain connects TRBV6-5 to TRBJ1-5; no clear D. V lost 8 bases and J lost 4, with 15 bases in between. This CDR3 has 14 residues. CDR1 is MNHEY and CDR2 is SVGAGI in the germline V gene. CDR3 sequence (DNA): TGTGCCAGCCGATCATTAGATGCGAATCAGCCCCAGCATTTT. This sequence encodes CASRSLDANQPQHF.

V gene TRBV15 combines with J gene TRBJ1-2; tentatively, D is TRBD1 (6 bases). This CDR3 is 12 amino acids long. V was clipped by 3 bases and J by 8 bases, with 10 bases between them. Germline lookup yields CDR1 LNHNV and CDR2 YYDKDF (reference sequence). CDR3 sequence: CATSRGAVGYTF. CDR3 DNA: TGTGCCACCAGCAGGGGGGCGGTGGGCTACACCTTC.

V is TRBV24-1 and J is TRBJ2-3; 8 nucleotides line up with TRBD2. The CDR3 covers 13 residues. From germline, CDR1 is KGHDR and CDR2 SFDVKD. V lost 4 bases and J lost 5; bases outside the gene matches: 1. CDR3 protein: CATSESGRDTQYF. CDR3 bases: TGTGCCACCAGTGAAAGCGGGAGAGATACGCAGTATTTT.